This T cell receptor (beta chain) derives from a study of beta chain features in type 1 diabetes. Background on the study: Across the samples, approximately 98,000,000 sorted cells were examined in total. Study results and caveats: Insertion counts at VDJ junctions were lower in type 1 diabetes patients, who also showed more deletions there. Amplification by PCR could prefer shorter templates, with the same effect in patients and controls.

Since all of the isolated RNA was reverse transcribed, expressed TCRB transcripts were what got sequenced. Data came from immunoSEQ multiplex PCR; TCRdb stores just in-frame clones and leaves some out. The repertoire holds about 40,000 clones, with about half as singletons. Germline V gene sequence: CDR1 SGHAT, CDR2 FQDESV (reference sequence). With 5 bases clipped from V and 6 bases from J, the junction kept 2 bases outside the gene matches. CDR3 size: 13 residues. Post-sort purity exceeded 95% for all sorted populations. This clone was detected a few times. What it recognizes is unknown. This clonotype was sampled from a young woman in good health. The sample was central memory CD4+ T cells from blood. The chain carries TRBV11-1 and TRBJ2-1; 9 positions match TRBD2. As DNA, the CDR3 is TGTGCCAGCAGCGCTAGCGGGGTCAATGAGCAGTTCTTC. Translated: CASSASGVNEQFF.